This entry lists 29 T cell receptor beta chains sequenced from one sample in a study of shared clonotypes between healthy human individuals. TCRdb keeps only in-frame clones here, not all; method: immunoSEQ multiplex PCR. The sample carries roughly 500,000 clones, approximately 80% recorded once. The sequenced material came from PBMCs. The receptors here all came from a woman in her forties in good health. Some clones in this sample may be carry-over from other donors' samples.

The rearrangement links TRBV30 to TRBJ2-2; D perhaps matches TRBD2 (6 bases). This CDR3 comprises 13 residues. The germline V and J ends were trimmed by 7 bases and 5 bases, with 14 bases remaining between them. Per the germline V gene, CDR1 is GTSNPN and CDR2 is SVGIG (reference sequence). CDR3 sequence: CASTAGRTGELFF. The CDR3 DNA is TGTGCCTCCACTGCGGGGAGGACCGGGGAGCTGTTTTTT.

This clone has only a few counts. J is TRBJ2-5 and V is TRBV9; 7 bases are a match to TRBD1. V trimming: 0 bases; J trimming: 2 bases; junction bases outside the gene matches: 1. The CDR3 consists of 14 residues. Germline V gives CDR1 SGDLS, CDR2 YYNGEE. The CDR3, as DNA: TGTGCCAGCAGCGTAGGGGGACAGCAAGAGACCCAGTACTTC. Its protein is CASSVGGQQETQYF.

The V gene is TRBV2, the J gene TRBJ2-7; possibly TRBD2 for D (7 bases). The germline gives CDR1 SNHLY, CDR2 FYNNEI. This CDR3 is built from 15 residues. With 6 bases removed from V and 3 bases from J, the gap between germline ends came to 18 bases. CDR3 region: CASRVFRGDNYEQYF. The DNA for the CDR3 is TGTGCCAGCAGAGTATTTCGGGGGGACAACTACGAGCAGTACTTC.

The V and J genes are TRBV29-1 and TRBJ2-7, with TRBD2 as a possible D gene (6 bases). The CDR3 sequence is 13 residues long. Germline CDR1 and CDR2: SQVTM and ANQGSEA. V shed 2 bases and J shed 5 bases, with 13 bases lying between them. The CDR3 loop is CSVELGGIHEQYF. Written as DNA, the CDR3 is TGCAGCGTTGAATTGGGGGGAATCCACGAGCAGTACTTC.

This sequence joins TRBV7-8 and TRBJ2-1; D remains unclear. This CDR3 spans 14 amino acids. Trimming removed 5 bases from V and 7 bases from J, with 15 bases in between. The V gene's germline CDR1 is SGHVS and CDR2 FQNEAQ. Written as DNA, the CDR3 is TGTGCCAGCAGCCCCGGTCGGGCTTGGAATGAGCAGTTCTTC. Amino acids: CASSPGRAWNEQFF.

This chain uses TRBV7-2 with TRBJ2-7; D ambiguous. Germline CDR1 SGHTA, CDR2 FQGNSA. The CDR3 extends over 18 amino acids. The germline V and J ends were trimmed by 5 bases and 5 bases, with 28 bases remaining between them. CDR3 sequence: CASSAPQPWTLGDHEQYF. The CDR3 coding sequence is TGTGCCAGCAGCGCACCCCAACCGTGGACCCTAGGCGACCACGAGCAGTACTTC.

This chain joins TRBV6-5 and TRBJ2-1, with 9 bases fitting TRBD2. This CDR3 spans 14 amino acids. Germline CDR1 MNHEY, CDR2 SVGAGI. The V and J ends lost 3 bases and 5 bases, in that order; junction bases with no gene match: 2. The CDR3 protein is CASSYSGGNNEQFF. The CDR3 DNA sequence: TGTGCCAGCAGTTATAGCGGGGGAAACAATGAGCAGTTCTTC.

Comment on this clone: Its ends do not fully match the called genes, so a read error is possible. The rearrangement links TRBV28 to TRBJ1-5; TRBD1 is a possible D gene (5 bases). Per the germline V gene, CDR1 is MDHEN and CDR2 is SYDVKM. This CDR3 is built from 16 residues. The CDR3 DNA follows: TGTGCCAGCAGTTTAGCCGCAGACAGCTACAATCGGCCCCGGCATTTT. Protein sequence: CASSLAADSYNRPRHF. Full variable domain (remainder filled in from reference TRBV28 and TRBJ1-5): DVKVTQSSRYLVKRTGEKVFLECVQDMDHENMFWYRQDPGLGLRLIYFSYDVKMKEKGDIPEGYSVSREKKERFSLILESASTNQTSMYLCASSLAADSYNRPRHFGDGTRLSIL.

The rearrangement joins TRBV7-2 to TRBJ1-3, with 9 positions matching TRBD1. The CDR3 sequence is 15 residues long. The V and J ends lost 4 bases and 4 bases, in that order; junction bases with no gene match: 5. CDR1 and CDR2 from the germline V gene are SGHTA and FQGNSA. CDR3 nucleotides: TGTGCCAGCAGCTGGGGACAGGGTTCAGGAAACACCATATATTTT. This codes for CASSWGQGSGNTIYF.

This clone was seen a handful of times. The chain links TRBV7-6 to TRBJ1-5; TRBD1 matches 7 bases. This CDR3 region has 13 residues. Looked up from germline, CDR1 is SGHVS and CDR2 is FNYEAQ. The ends lost 5 bases at V and 7 bases at J; junction bases unmatched: 5. The CDR3 nucleotides read TGTGCCAGCAGCGTCGGACAGGCCCAGCCCCAGCATTTT. Its translation: CASSVGQAQPQHF.

A word on this clone: The same CDR3 also results from other DNA sequences found in this sample. In DNA, the CDR3 is TGTGCCAGCAGTGGCCTAGCGGGAGTCAATGAGCAGTTCTTC. Its translation: CASSGLAGVNEQFF. This chain links TRBV2 with TRBJ2-1; 10 bases line up with TRBD2. Germline-derived CDR1 and CDR2 are SNHLY and FYNNEI. V shed 4 bases and J 6 bases; nucleotides not matched to a gene: 3. The CDR3 is 14 amino acids.

The chain recombines TRBV7-9 with TRBJ1-3; D might be TRBD1 (5 bases). This CDR3 has 16 residues. V was cut by 0 bases and J by 2 bases, with 11 bases left in between. Germline V gene lookup returns CDR1 SEHNR and CDR2 FQNEAQ (reference sequence). The CDR3 is CASSLAPVGAGNTIYF. In nucleotides, the CDR3 is TGTGCCAGCAGCTTAGCCCCAGTGGGGGCTGGAAACACCATATATTTT.

This chain links TRBV18 with TRBJ1-4, with D possibly TRBD1 on 6 matching bases. The CDR3 extends over 15 amino acids. From germline, CDR1 is KGHSH and CDR2 LQKENI. V was pared by 2 bases and J by 5 bases, with 12 bases between. In DNA form, the CDR3 reads TGTGCCAGCTCACCAGCCGGGGGCCTAAATGAAAAACTGTTTTTT. Residues: CASSPAGGLNEKLFF.

This chain uses TRBV7-6 with TRBJ2-1, with D possibly matching TRBD1 (5 bases). Trimming cost V 4 bases and J 5 bases, with 12 bases left between them. The germline CDR1 and CDR2 sequences are SGHVS and FNYEAQ. There are 14 residues in the CDR3. As DNA, the CDR3 is TGTGCCAGCAGCTACCCGGCCAGGGACAATGAGCAGTTCTTC. Amino acid sequence: CASSYPARDNEQFF.

The chain has TRBV27 and TRBJ2-1; 8 bases fit TRBD1. The V gene end was trimmed by 4 bases and the J gene end by 9 bases; junction bases not matched to a gene: 5. Germline loops: CDR1 MNHEY, CDR2 SMNVEV (reference sequence). CDR3 size: 13 residues. CDR3 nucleotides: TGTGCCAGCAGTTACCCAGGGGGCAGTGAGCAGTTCTTC. Residues: CASSYPGGSEQFF.

The genes are TRBV10-3 and TRBJ1-2; no definite D call. The CDR3 covers 15 residues. The germline V gene has CDR1 ENHRY and CDR2 SYGVKD. V shed 4 bases and J shed 0 bases, with 12 bases lying between them. The CDR3 sequence is CAISVLGTSNYGYTF. The CDR3 DNA follows: TGTGCCATCAGTGTCTTGGGCACCTCTAACTATGGCTACACCTTC.

J is TRBJ1-2 and V is TRBV6-1; D unclear. V was clipped by 3 bases and J by 8 bases, with 19 bases between them. Germline CDR1 MNHNS, CDR2 SASEGT. This CDR3 region has 15 residues. The CDR3 protein is CASSEVTLYTRGYTF. The CDR3 DNA sequence: TGTGCCAGCAGTGAGGTCACATTGTACACCCGGGGCTACACCTTC.

The rearrangement links TRBV5-1 to TRBJ2-2, with 8 bases that match TRBD2. The CDR3 spans 15 residues. CDR1 is SGHRS, CDR2 YFSETQ, per germline. V was clipped by 2 bases and J by 6 bases; unmatched bases: 6. The CDR3 DNA reads as TGCGCCAGCAGCTTCAGCGGGAGCGGCGCCGGGGAGCTGTTTTTT. It is translated as CASSFSGSGAGELFF.

The rearrangement joins TRBV28 to TRBJ2-7, with TRBD1 as a possible D gene (5 bases). The V end was cut by 7 bases, the J end by 3 bases, with 22 bases between. Germline CDR1 MDHEN, CDR2 SYDVKM. This CDR3 has 16 amino acids. The CDR3 loop reads CASTPGPAAGHYEQYF. CDR3 sequence (DNA): TGTGCCAGCACCCCCGGGCCGGCGGCAGGACACTACGAGCAGTACTTC.

As regards this clone: The same CDR3 is also encoded by other DNA sequences in this sample. The chain is built from TRBV7-6 and TRBJ2-1; D not certain. The V gene's germline CDR1 is SGHVS and CDR2 FNYEAQ. V lost 0 bases and J lost 1, with 4 bases in between. This CDR3 region has 14 residues. The CDR3 nucleotides are TGTGCCAGCAGCTTAGCTAGGTCCTACAATGAGCAGTTCTTC. It translates to CASSLARSYNEQFF.

The rearrangement joins TRBV12-1 to TRBJ2-7; TRBD2 is taken as the D call from the table, unchecked against the DNA. TRBV12-1 is a recognized pseudogene. The CDR3 runs to 14 residues. CDR3 coding DNA: TGTGCCAGCAGCTCCCGGAGCGGCTCCTACGAGCAGTACTTC. Protein product: CASSSRSGSYEQYF.

This rearrangement joins TRBV6-5 to TRBJ1-2; D uncertain. The CDR3 sequence is 14 residues long. Germline V gene sequence: CDR1 MNHEY, CDR2 SVGAGI. The germline V and J ends were trimmed by 3 bases and 8 bases, with 16 bases remaining between them. CDR3 protein: CASSYGDLGRGYTF. The DNA of the CDR3 is TGTGCCAGCAGTTATGGCGATCTGGGTAGGGGCTACACCTTC.

The chain uses TRBV27 and TRBJ2-5; 11 bases align to TRBD1. The CDR3 has 15 amino acids. CDR1 and CDR2 (germline): MNHEY, SMNVEV (reference sequence). The V and J ends lost 4 bases and 4 bases, in that order; junction bases with no gene match: 5. The CDR3 sequence is CASSSRTGGAETQYF. The CDR3 DNA reads as TGTGCCAGCAGTTCTCGGACAGGGGGCGCAGAGACCCAGTACTTC.

This clone was seen more than once but under ten times. The chain recombines TRBV25-1 with TRBJ1-2; TRBD1 matches at 8 bases. Losses at the gene ends were 1 base for V and 5 bases for J; bases not matched to a gene: 3. The length of the CDR3 is 14 residues. Germline V gene data show CDR1 as MGHDK and CDR2 as SYGVNS. DNA of the CDR3: TGTGCCAGCAGTGAATCCAGGGGGCGATATGGCTACACCTTC. This codes for CASSESRGRYGYTF.

The chain employs TRBV18 and TRBJ2-7; 9 bases line up with TRBD1. The CDR3 totals 14 residues. The V and J ends lost 3 bases and 5 bases, in that order; junction bases with no gene match: 5. CDR1 and CDR2 (germline): KGHSH, LQKENI. The CDR3 bases are TGTGCCAGCTCACCCCTGACAGGGGGGCACGAGCAGTACTTC. Translated: CASSPLTGGHEQYF.

The chain is built from TRBV5-1 and TRBJ2-1; TRBD1 matches 10 bases. This CDR3 has 16 residues. Looked up from germline, CDR1 is SGHRS and CDR2 is YFSETQ. Losses at the gene ends were 4 bases for V and 9 bases for J; bases not matched to a gene: 13. DNA for the CDR3: TGCGCCAGCAGCGGCGGAGGACAGGGGGGTTTGTTTGAGCAGTTCTTC. Protein: CASSGGGQGGLFEQFF.

The chain couples TRBV14 to TRBJ2-3; D gene ambiguous. The CDR3 loop spans 14 amino acids. Trimming cost V 1 base and J 2 bases, with 7 bases left between them. Germline-derived CDR1 and CDR2 are SGHDN and FVKESK. This chain's CDR3 is CASSQVQYTDTQYF. The CDR3 DNA follows: TGTGCCAGCAGCCAAGTTCAGTACACAGATACGCAGTATTTT.

In the case of this clone: A far larger clone lies a single base away; this is likely a read error. J is TRBJ2-7 and V is TRBV5-6; TRBD1 might be the D (6 bases). The CDR3 extends over 14 amino acids. Germline V CDR1 and CDR2: SGHDT, YYEEEE. DNA of the CDR3: TGTGCCAGCAGCTATCAGCAGGGGCCCTACGGGCAGTACTTC. As protein: CASSYQQGPYGQYF.

The V and J genes are TRBV19 and TRBJ1-5; D uncertain. Germline V lookup: CDR1 LNHDA, CDR2 SQIVND (reference sequence). The CDR3 length is 16 residues. The germline V and J ends were trimmed by 6 bases and 0 bases, with 15 bases remaining between them. In nucleotides, the CDR3 is TGTGCCAGTAGGAGGAGCGCTCCACCTAGCAATCAGCCCCAGCATTTT. Protein sequence: CASRRSAPPSNQPQHF.